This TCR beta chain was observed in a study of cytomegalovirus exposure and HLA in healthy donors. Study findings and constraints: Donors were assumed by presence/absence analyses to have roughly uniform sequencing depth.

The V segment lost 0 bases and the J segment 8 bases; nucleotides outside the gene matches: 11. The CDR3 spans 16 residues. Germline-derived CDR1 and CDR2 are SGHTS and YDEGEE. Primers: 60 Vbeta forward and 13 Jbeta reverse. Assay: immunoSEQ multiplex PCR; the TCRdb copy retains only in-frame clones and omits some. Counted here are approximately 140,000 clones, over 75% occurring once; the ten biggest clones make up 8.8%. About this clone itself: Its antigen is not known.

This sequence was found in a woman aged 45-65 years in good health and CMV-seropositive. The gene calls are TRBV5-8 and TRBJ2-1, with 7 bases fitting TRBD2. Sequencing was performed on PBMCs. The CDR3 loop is CASSLGRSGDGYEQFF. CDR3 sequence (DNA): TGTGCCAGCAGCTTGGGTAGGAGCGGGGATGGCTATGAGCAGTTCTTC.